This record covers a single T cell receptor (beta chain). The sample is drawn from a study of CD8 T cells in Susac syndrome. The CDR3 is made up of 14 amino acids. Germline-derived CDR1 and CDR2 are GTSNPN and SVGIG (reference sequence). Between the trimmed V and J ends, which lost 3 bases and 4 bases, there was a span of 14 bases. Random hexamers were used to reverse transcribe the RNA input (about 0.5 to 1 ug). MiXCR, applied by TCRdb to the immunoSEQ multiplex PCR reads, yields one record per CDR3 protein. Here the sample spans approximately 140,000 distinct CDR3 sequences, about 95% being singletons.

The rearrangement links TRBV30 to TRBJ2-3; perhaps TRBD1 as D (6 bases). Sequencing was carried out using CD4+ T cells from PBMCs. The source is a human donor with multiple sclerosis. The CDR3 DNA is TGTGCCTGGAGGCCCCGTAGGGGGTCAGATACGCAGTATTTT. Protein product: CAWRPRRGSDTQYF.